The sequence of this T cell receptor beta chain was determined in a study of blood T cell repertoires in COVID-19. Source study methods: Reference gene primer amplification gave nucleated cell count estimates. The method was immunoSEQ multiplex PCR; TCRdb's version includes in-frame clones alone and lacks a portion of them. V and J calls and clone size follow that table, whereas D and trimming were derived from the DNA. The repertoire holds under 150,000 clones, roughly 79% seen once, with approximately 8.6% in the top ten. The germline V and J ends were trimmed by 4 bases and 14 bases, with 41 bases remaining between them. The CDR3 spans 21 residues. Per the germline V gene, CDR1 is MNHEY and CDR2 is SMNVEV (reference sequence).

The specimen sequenced was peripheral blood. The gene calls are TRBV27 and TRBJ1-4, with D possibly TRBD1 on 5 matching bases. The sequence came from a man in his fifties or sixties with active or convalescent COVID-19. In DNA, the CDR3 is TGTGCCAGCAGTTCCCAGACAGCCACTTATCCCACCCTCTCGAATTCAAAAGGTCTGTTTTTT. This encodes CASSSQTATYPTLSNSKGLFF.